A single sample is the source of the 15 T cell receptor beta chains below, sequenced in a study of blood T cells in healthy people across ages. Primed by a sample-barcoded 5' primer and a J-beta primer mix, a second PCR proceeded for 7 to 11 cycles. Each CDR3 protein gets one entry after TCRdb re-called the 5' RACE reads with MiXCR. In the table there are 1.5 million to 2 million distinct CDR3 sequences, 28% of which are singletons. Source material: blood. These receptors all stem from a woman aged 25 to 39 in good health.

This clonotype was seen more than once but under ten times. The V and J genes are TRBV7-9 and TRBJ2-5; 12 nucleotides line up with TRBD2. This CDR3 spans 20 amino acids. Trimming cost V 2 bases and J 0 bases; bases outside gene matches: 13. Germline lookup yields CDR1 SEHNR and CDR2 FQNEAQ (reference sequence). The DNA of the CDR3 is TGTGCCAGCAGCTTAAGGTTCCGACTAGCGGGGGTACAGTACCAAGAGACCCAGTACTTC. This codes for CASSLRFRLAGVQYQETQYF.

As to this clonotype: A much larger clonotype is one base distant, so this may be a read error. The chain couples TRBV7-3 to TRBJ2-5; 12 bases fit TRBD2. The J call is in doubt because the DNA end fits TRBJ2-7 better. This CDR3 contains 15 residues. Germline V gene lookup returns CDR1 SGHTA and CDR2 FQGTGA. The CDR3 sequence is CASSASGGAGYEQYF. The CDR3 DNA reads TGTGCCAGCAGTGCTAGCGGGGGGGCTGGCTACGAGCAGTACTTC.

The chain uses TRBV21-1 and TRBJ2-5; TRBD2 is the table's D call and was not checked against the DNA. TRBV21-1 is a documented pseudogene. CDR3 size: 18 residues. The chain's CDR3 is CASSKGCQTSGRIETQYF. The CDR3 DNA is TGTGCCAGCAGCAAGGGGTGTCAGACTAGCGGGAGAATAGAGACCCAGTACTTC.

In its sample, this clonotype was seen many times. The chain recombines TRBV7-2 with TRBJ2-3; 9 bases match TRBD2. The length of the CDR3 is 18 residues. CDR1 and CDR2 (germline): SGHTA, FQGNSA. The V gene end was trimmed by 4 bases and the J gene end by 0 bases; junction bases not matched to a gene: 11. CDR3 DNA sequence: TGTGCCAGCAGCTCACCCCCCCGACTAGCGGCTAGCACAGATACGCAGTATTTT. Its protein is CASSSPPRLAASTDTQYF.

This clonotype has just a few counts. The CDR3 loop reads CASSPTGQRETQYF. The CDR3 DNA reads TGTGCCAGCAGCCCTACCGGCCAGAGAGAGACCCAGTACTTC. This chain uses TRBV3-1 with TRBJ2-5; D not certain. Trimming left V 4 bases short and J 4 bases short, with 13 bases between. This CDR3 has 14 residues. CDR1 LGHDT and CDR2 YNNKEL come from the germline V gene (reference sequence).

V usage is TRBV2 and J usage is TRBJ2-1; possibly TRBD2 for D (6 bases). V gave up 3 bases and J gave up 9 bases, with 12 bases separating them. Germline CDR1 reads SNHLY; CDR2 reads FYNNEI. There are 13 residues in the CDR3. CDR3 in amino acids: CASSDRLAAEQFF. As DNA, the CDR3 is TGTGCCAGCAGTGATCGTTTAGCGGCTGAGCAGTTCTTC. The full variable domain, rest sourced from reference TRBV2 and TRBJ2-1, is EPEVTQTPSHQVTQMGQEVILRCVPISNHLYFYWYRQILGQKVEFLVSFYNNEISEKSEIFDDQFSVERPDGSNFTLKIRSTKLEDSAMYFCASSDRLAAEQFFGPGTRLTVL.

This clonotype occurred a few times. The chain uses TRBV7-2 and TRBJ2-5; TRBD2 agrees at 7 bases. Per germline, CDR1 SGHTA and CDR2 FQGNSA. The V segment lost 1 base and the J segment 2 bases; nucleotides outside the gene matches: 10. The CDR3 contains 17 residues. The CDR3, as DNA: TGTGCCAGCAGCTTAGGGGGTCTAGCGGAGCGACAAGAGACCCAGTACTTC. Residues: CASSLGGLAERQETQYF.

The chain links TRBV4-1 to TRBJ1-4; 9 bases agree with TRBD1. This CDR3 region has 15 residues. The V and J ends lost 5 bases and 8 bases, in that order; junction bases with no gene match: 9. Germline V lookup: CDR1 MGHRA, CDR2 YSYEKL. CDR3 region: CASSTPGQGNEKLFF. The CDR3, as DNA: TGCGCCAGCAGCACCCCGGGACAGGGAAACGAAAAACTGTTTTTT.

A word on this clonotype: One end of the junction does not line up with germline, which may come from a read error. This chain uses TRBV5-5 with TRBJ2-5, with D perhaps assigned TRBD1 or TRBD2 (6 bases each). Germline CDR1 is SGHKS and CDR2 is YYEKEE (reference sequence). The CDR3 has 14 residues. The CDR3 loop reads CASSLYGGAETRYF. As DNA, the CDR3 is TGTGCCAGCAGCTTGTACGGGGGCGCAGAGACCCGGTACTTC.

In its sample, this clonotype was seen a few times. Here the CDR3 DNA reads TGCAGTGCTCGGGACAGGGGTCGTATACCTAGCAATCAGCCCCAGCATTTT. Amino acid sequence: CSARDRGRIPSNQPQHF. The rearrangement joins TRBV20-1 to TRBJ1-5; 10 bases agree with TRBD1. V was clipped by 5 bases and J by 0 bases; unmatched bases: 10. This CDR3 is 17 amino acids long. Germline CDR1 is DFQATT and CDR2 is SNEGSKA (reference sequence).

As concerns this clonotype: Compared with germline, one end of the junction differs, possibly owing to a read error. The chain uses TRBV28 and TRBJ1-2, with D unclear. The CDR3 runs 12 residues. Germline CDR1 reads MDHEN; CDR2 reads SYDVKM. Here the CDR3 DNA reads TGTGCCGGCAGCTCATGGGGAGGCGGCTACACCTTC. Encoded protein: CAGSSWGGGYTF.

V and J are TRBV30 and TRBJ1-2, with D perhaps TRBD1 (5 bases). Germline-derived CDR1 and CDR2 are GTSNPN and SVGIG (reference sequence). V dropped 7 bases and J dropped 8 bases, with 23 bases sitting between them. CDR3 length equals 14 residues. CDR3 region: CALRLRQGRYGYTF. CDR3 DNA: TGTGCCTTAAGATTGCGGCAGGGACGGTACGGCTACACCTTC. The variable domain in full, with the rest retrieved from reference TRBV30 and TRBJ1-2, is SQTIHQWPATLVQPVGSPLSLECTVEGTSNPNLYWYRQAAGRGLQLLFYSVGIGQISSEVPQNLSASRPQDRQFILSSKKLLLSDSGFYLCALRLRQGRYGYTFGSGTRLTVV.

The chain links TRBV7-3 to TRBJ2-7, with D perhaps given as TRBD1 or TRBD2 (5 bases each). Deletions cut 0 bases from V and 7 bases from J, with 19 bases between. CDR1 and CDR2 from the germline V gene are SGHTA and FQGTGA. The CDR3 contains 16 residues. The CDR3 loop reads CASSLTRDPGASEQYF. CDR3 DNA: TGTGCCAGCAGCTTAACGAGGGACCCGGGCGCGTCTGAGCAGTACTTC.

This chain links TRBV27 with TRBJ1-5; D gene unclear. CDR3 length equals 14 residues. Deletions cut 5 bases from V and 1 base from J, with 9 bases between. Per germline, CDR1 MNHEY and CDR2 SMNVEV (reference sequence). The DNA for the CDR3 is TGTGCCAGCAGTCCCTTCCCGAGCAATCAGCCCCAGCATTTT. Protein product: CASSPFPSNQPQHF.

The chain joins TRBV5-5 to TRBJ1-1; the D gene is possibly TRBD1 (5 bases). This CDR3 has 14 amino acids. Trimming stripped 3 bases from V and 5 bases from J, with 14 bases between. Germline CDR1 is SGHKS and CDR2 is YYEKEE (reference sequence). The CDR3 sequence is CASSSPRVGTEAFF. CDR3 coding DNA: TGTGCCAGCAGCTCGCCCAGGGTGGGGACTGAAGCTTTCTTT.